The clone carrying this T cell receptor (beta chain) was found once. This record comes from a study of PD-1 blockade in classical Hodgkin lymphoma. Germline lookup yields CDR1 SGHVS and CDR2 FNYEAQ. Trimming took off 1 base at V and 5 bases at J, with 11 bases between the two ends. This CDR3 region has 14 residues. Exposure to brentuximab vedotin varied, and each patient had relapsed following autologous stem cell transplantation. Sequenced by immunoSEQ multiplex PCR; TCRdb stores in-frame clones only, minus some. The sample lists fewer than 75,000 clones, approximately 90% occurring once. This material consisted of peripheral blood mononuclear cells (PBMCs), taken before the second cycle of nivolumab. The chain links TRBV7-6 to TRBJ1-1; no definite D call. The receptor comes from a human donor with classical Hodgkin lymphoma. The CDR3 spells CASSLEWGRTEAFF. The CDR3 DNA reads TGTGCCAGCAGCTTAGAATGGGGTAGGACTGAAGCTTTCTTT.